A selection of T cell receptor beta chains follows, all from one sample in a study of T cell repertoires in cytomegalovirus infection. Their cognate antigens are unknown. From the reads, TCRdb called clonotypes with MiXCR, one entry per CDR3 protein. The sample includes 450,000 to 650,000 distinct CDR3 sequences, 40% of them seen just once. Sample: cultured PBMCs, taken from culture after CMV antigen stimulation. Every receptor here comes from a human donor in good health (CMV status not recorded). Some clones in this sample may be carry-over from other donors' samples. Both conserved end residues are part of each CDR3. The D gene is left open where the match is weak. The listing skips clone size in some rows; elsewhere it reads once, few, many or a size class.

abundance: few; j_gene: TRBJ2-7; v_gene: TRBV7-2; d_gene: -; CDR3aa: CASSPAGQAHYEQYF; CDR3nt: TGTGCCAGCAGCCCAGCGGGACAGGCTCACTACGAGCAGTACTTC
abundance: few; j_gene: TRBJ2-3; v_gene: TRBV12-3/TRBV12-4; d_gene: -; CDR3aa: CASSFQYTQYF; CDR3nt: TGTGCCAGCAGTTTTCAGTATACGCAGTATTTT
abundance: -; j_gene: TRBJ1-1; v_gene: TRBV6-8; d_gene: TRBD1; CDR3aa: CASQGGGRTEAFF; CDR3nt: TGTGCCAGCCAGGGGGGGGGGAGGACTGAAGCTTTCTTT
abundance: -; j_gene: TRBJ2-3; v_gene: TRBV6-6; d_gene: -; CDR3aa: CASSVRHYTDTQYF; CDR3nt: TGTGCCAGCAGTGTTCGACACTACACAGATACGCAGTATTTT
abundance: -; j_gene: TRBJ2-7; v_gene: TRBV5-6; d_gene: -; CDR3aa: CASSSGTHYEQYF; CDR3nt: TGTGCCAGCAGCTCCGGGACACACTACGAGCAGTACTTC
abundance: many; j_gene: TRBJ2-2; v_gene: TRBV7-2; d_gene: -; CDR3aa: CASSPPWQGGTGELFF; CDR3nt: TGTGCCAGCAGCCCCCCTTGGCAGGGAGGAACCGGGGAGCTGTTTTTT
abundance: -; j_gene: TRBJ2-3; v_gene: TRBV12-3/TRBV12-4; d_gene: -; CDR3aa: CASIRTGAPADTQYF; CDR3nt: TGTGCCAGCATCCGAACGGGAGCCCCCGCAGATACGCAGTATTTT
abundance: -; j_gene: TRBJ2-7; v_gene: TRBV7-9; d_gene: TRBD1; CDR3aa: CASSGGRDSPYEQYF; CDR3nt: TGTGCCAGCAGCGGAGGCCGGGACAGTCCCTACGAGCAGTACTTC
abundance: -; j_gene: TRBJ1-5; v_gene: TRBV7-4; d_gene: -; CDR3aa: CASSLGTTGQPQHF; CDR3nt: TGTGCCAGCAGCTTAGGTACCACAGGACAGCCCCAGCATTTT
abundance: -; j_gene: TRBJ1-5; v_gene: TRBV20-1; d_gene: -; CDR3aa: CSARENSNQPQHF; CDR3nt: TGCAGTGCTAGAGAAAATAGCAATCAGCCCCAGCATTTT
abundance: few; j_gene: TRBJ1-2; v_gene: TRBV5-8; d_gene: -; CDR3aa: CASTAWGYGYTF; CDR3nt: TGTGCCAGCACGGCGTGGGGTTACGGCTACACCTTC
abundance: few; j_gene: TRBJ2-1; v_gene: TRBV18; d_gene: -; CDR3aa: CASSPGIGLPEQFF; CDR3nt: TGTGCCAGCTCACCAGGCATCGGGTTACCTGAGCAGTTCTTC
abundance: -; j_gene: TRBJ2-7; v_gene: TRBV5-5; d_gene: TRBD2; CDR3aa: CASRSTLAGQTYEQYF; CDR3nt: TGTGCCAGCAGATCTACTCTAGCGGGGCAAACCTACGAGCAGTACTTC
abundance: -; j_gene: TRBJ1-5; v_gene: TRBV25-1; d_gene: -; CDR3aa: CASSGDINQPQHF; CDR3nt: TGTGCCAGCAGTGGCGACATCAATCAGCCCCAGCATTTT
abundance: -; j_gene: TRBJ1-6; v_gene: TRBV7-2; d_gene: -; CDR3aa: CASSSVGRGAYNSPLHF; CDR3nt: TGTGCCAGCAGCTCCGTTGGGAGGGGCGCCTATAATTCACCCCTCCACTTT
abundance: -; j_gene: TRBJ1-3; v_gene: TRBV4-2; d_gene: -; CDR3aa: CASSGGRGNTIYF; CDR3nt: TGTGCCAGCAGCGGGGGGAGGGGAAACACCATATATTTT
abundance: -; j_gene: TRBJ1-5; v_gene: TRBV20-1; d_gene: TRBD1; CDR3aa: CSAKPGQGNQPQHF; CDR3nt: TGCAGTGCTAAACCGGGACAGGGAAATCAGCCCCAGCATTTT
abundance: few; j_gene: TRBJ1-2; v_gene: TRBV7-2; d_gene: -; CDR3aa: CASSQVGTNYGYTF; CDR3nt: TGTGCCAGCAGCCAGGTGGGGACTAACTATGGCTACACCTTC
abundance: once; j_gene: TRBJ1-3; v_gene: TRBV19; d_gene: -; CDR3aa: CASSIQFPGNTIYF; CDR3nt: TGTGCCAGTAGTATTCAGTTCCCTGGAAACACCATATATTTT
abundance: -; j_gene: TRBJ1-2; v_gene: TRBV12-3/TRBV12-4; d_gene: TRBD1; CDR3aa: CASSGTGGSYLYGYTF; CDR3nt: TGTGCCAGCAGTGGGACAGGGGGCTCGTACCTCTATGGCTACACCTTC
abundance: -; j_gene: TRBJ1-2; v_gene: TRBV5-4; d_gene: TRBD1; CDR3aa: CASRSGQGARYGYTF; CDR3nt: TGTGCCAGCAGATCGGGACAGGGGGCTAGATATGGCTACACCTTC
abundance: few; j_gene: TRBJ1-3; v_gene: TRBV5-4; d_gene: -; CDR3aa: CASSRERYSGNTIYF; CDR3nt: TGTGCCAGCAGCCGAGAACGTTACTCTGGAAACACCATATATTTT
abundance: few; j_gene: TRBJ2-1; v_gene: TRBV7-2; d_gene: TRBD1; CDR3aa: CASSSPLQGPPYNEQFF; CDR3nt: TGTGCCAGCAGCTCACCTTTACAGGGGCCCCCCTACAATGAGCAGTTCTTC
abundance: -; j_gene: TRBJ1-2; v_gene: TRBV12-3/TRBV12-4; d_gene: -; CDR3aa: CASSRTEDRSYYGYTF; CDR3nt: TGTGCCAGCAGCCGGACCGAGGACAGATCTTACTATGGCTACACCTTC
abundance: -; j_gene: TRBJ2-7; v_gene: TRBV27; d_gene: -; CDR3aa: CASSLGQGVGEQYF; CDR3nt: TGTGCCAGCAGTTTAGGTCAGGGAGTGGGTGAGCAGTACTTC